Sequencing of this TCR beta chain was carried out in a study of blood T cell repertoires in COVID-19 (dated by TCRdb to between 2020 and 2021). For context, the study as a whole: Collaborator samples came from the United States, Italy and Spain and covered acute and convalescent phases of COVID-19. The material from the prospective study consisted of cDNA or gDNA derived from T cells, B-cell-depleted T cells, or PBMCs. Deeply sampled blood TCRbeta repertoires from subjects exposed to, actively infected with, or recovered from COVID-19 were included in the dataset. The repertoires were made available in a free public database intended to serve as a resource for research on the immune response to SARS-CoV-2. Samples were obtained from the ongoing ImmuneRACE study (first 160 participants) and from some 1,200 subjects provided by 6 global collaborators. Nearly every sample came with metadata listing a de-identified subject ID, COVID-19 status, age in years and sex. Where available, HLA class I and class II types were taken from metadata supplied by the sample provider and were not determined by assay-based typing.

Study-wide findings and limitations: The quantity of clinical and demographic metadata differed by source and by participant and was supplied without curation.

One collaborating source in Seattle enrolled patients during active infection and followed them longitudinally through the course of disease. Collaborating institutions collected whole blood in K2EDTA tubes following their own protocols. Collaborator samples were shipped for TCRbeta analysis as frozen whole blood, isolated PBMCs, or DNA extracted from either sample type. The immunoSEQ Assay, a bias-controlled multiplex PCR, was used to amplify TCRbeta CDR3 regions from genomic DNA. The authors processed their data as follows. Within the assay, amplification of reference gene primers was used to estimate how many nucleated cells each sample contained. To quantify the absolute abundance of each unique TCRbeta CDR3 rearrangement, sequence reads were collapsed and filtered. For each sample, productive Simpson clonality was calculated as the square root of Simpson's diversity index over productive rearrangements. TCRdb re-hosts the immuneACCESS table, in-frame sequences only. Its copies lack some clones; in the studies checked, an unresolved V gene accounts for under half of them, and the cause for the rest is not known. The V and J calls and the clone size are those of that table, but D and trimming were determined from the DNA. The sample yields about 250,000 clones; about 91% were counted once. Around 6.5% of the sample comes from the top ten.

The CDR3 sequence holds 16 residues, the cysteine and phenylalanine included. This entry keeps only the CDR3 DNA: 48 bases, framed from base 1. The junction shows trimming of 5 bases on V and 9 bases on J, and the gene matches do not reach 16 bases of it. In the germline V gene (reference sequence), CDR1 corresponds to SEHNR and CDR2 to FQNEAQ. In regard to this clone: It has no known antigen specificity. Base quality data are lacking; no much larger clone is found one base away.

The specimen sequenced was peripheral blood. This receptor chain uses TRBV7-9 and TRBJ2-1; 7 junctional bases match TRBD2. The TCR sequence derives from a woman in her 30s with COVID-19, enrolled during active disease. This receptor carries the CDR3 CASSTPSGRLMSEQFF. The DNA sequence is given as TGTGCCAGCAGCACTCCTAGCGGCCGGCTAATGAGTGAGCAGTTCTTC.